This T cell receptor beta chain derives from a study of control samples from healthy donors and cancer patients. Using immunoSEQ multiplex PCR, the repertoire was profiled, and TCRdb retains in-frame clones only, with some absent. The sample yields about 86,000 clones, around 94% seen once. This clone was observed once. The length of the CDR3 is 18 residues. Germline V gives CDR1 MNHNS, CDR2 SASEGT. Unmatched junction bases numbered 10, after V lost 4 bases and J lost 4 bases. The sequencing input was blood. This clonotype was obtained from a woman aged 18-29 years in good health. The V and J genes are TRBV6-1 and TRBJ2-2, with 12 bases that match TRBD2. The DNA of the CDR3 is TGTGCCAGCAGTGTACAACTAGCGGGAGGAGGTATCACCGGGGAGCTGTTTTTT. This codes for CASSVQLAGGGITGELFF.